Below, one T cell receptor (beta chain) is given with its context. Its antigen is not identified. The record originates from a study of cytomegalovirus exposure and HLA in healthy donors. Study observations and caveats: On later analysis, the bulk of CMV-associated TCR beta chains appeared to be HLA-restricted. Fewer N-insertions than the 666-donor mean were reportedly shown by an Asian-associated ancestry cluster in a later analysis.

The V gene's germline CDR1 is MNHNY and CDR2 SVGAGI (reference sequence). CDR3 size: 14 residues. V shed 5 bases and J shed 13 bases, with 20 bases lying between them. The primer mix had 60 Vbeta and 13 Jbeta primers. In the study's own analysis: Unique TCR beta chains numbered about 72 million in a later analysis, with roughly 11 million shared. Assay: immunoSEQ multiplex PCR; the TCRdb copy retains only in-frame clones and omits some. V, J and clone size derive from that table, while D and trimming were established from the DNA sequence. In the table there are tens of thousands of clones, approximately 81% of which are singletons.

The TCR comes from a girl aged 2 to 9 in good health and CMV-seropositive. The chain joins TRBV6-6 to TRBJ1-4; tentative D call: TRBD1 (6 bases). Sample: PBMCs. The CDR3 nucleotides read TGTGCCAGCAGTCACCGACAGGTCCAAGAGGGACTGTTTTTT. As protein: CASSHRQVQEGLFF.